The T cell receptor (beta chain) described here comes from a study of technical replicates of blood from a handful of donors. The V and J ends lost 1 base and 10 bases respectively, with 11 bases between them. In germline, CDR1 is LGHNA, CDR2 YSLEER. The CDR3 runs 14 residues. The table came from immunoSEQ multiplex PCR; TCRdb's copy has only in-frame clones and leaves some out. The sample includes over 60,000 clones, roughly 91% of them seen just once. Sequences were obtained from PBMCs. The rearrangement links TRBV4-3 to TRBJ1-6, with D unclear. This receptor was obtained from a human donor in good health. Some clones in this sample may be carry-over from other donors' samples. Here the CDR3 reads CASSQGLGNSPLHF. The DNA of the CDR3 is TGCGCCAGCAGCCAAGGTCTCGGGAACTCACCCCTCCACTTT.